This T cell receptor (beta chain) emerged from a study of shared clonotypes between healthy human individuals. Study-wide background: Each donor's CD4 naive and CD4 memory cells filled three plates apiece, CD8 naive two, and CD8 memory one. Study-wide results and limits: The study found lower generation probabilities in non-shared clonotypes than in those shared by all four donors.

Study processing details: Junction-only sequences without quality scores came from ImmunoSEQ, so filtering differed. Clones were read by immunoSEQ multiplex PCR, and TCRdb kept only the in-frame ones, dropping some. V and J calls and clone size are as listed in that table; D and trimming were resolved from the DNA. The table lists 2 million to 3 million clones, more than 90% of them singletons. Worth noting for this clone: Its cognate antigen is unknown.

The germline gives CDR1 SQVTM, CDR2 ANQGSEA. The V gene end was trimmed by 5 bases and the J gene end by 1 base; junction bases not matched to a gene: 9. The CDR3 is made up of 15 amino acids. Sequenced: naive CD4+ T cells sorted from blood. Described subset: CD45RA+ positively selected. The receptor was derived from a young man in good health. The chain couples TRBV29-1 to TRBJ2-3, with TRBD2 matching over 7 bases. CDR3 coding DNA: TGCAGCGTTAGAGCGCTGGGGGGGGGCACAGATACGCAGTATTTT. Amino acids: CSVRALGGGTDTQYF.